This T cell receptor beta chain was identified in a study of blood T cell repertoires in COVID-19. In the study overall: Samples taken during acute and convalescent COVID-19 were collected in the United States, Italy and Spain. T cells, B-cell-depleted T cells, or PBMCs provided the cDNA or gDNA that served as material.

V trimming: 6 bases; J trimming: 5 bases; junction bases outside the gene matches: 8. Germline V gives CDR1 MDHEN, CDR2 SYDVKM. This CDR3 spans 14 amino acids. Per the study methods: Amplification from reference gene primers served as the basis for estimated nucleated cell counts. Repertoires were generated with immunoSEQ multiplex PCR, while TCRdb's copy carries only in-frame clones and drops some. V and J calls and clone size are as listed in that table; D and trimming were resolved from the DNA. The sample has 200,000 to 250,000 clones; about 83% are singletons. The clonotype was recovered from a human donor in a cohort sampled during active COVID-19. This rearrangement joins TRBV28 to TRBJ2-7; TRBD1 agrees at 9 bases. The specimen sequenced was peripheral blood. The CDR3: CASSSGTGYNEQYF. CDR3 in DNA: TGTGCCAGCAGCTCCGGGACAGGGTACAACGAGCAGTACTTC.